Listed here is a single TCR beta chain. Generated by immunoSEQ multiplex PCR, the TCRdb table keeps only in-frame clones and is missing some. The sample contains approximately 99,000 clones, about two thirds of which appear only once. The record originates from a study of blood T cell repertoires in COVID-19. Study context: Collection of acute and convalescent COVID-19 samples took place in the United States, Italy and Spain.

CDR1 and CDR2 (germline): LNHDA, SQIVND (reference sequence). The V and J ends lost 5 bases and 0 bases respectively, with 7 bases between them. The CDR3 contains 14 residues. The receptor was isolated from a woman in her 40s with acute or convalescent COVID-19. The sample consisted of peripheral blood. This sequence joins TRBV19 and TRBJ1-4; D is uncertain. The CDR3 nucleotides are TGTGCCAGTAGTCGGTCTGCAACTAATGAAAAACTGTTTTTT. It yields the protein CASSRSATNEKLFF.